The 30 T cell receptor beta chains below come from one sample, sequenced in a study of Ad26.COV2.S vaccination and SARS-CoV-2 variants. Stated treatment: around 19 received Ad26.COV2.S at low or high dose, single or two shots; a few received placebo; per-sample allocation not given. Specimens were obtained on day 63 following the first vaccine or placebo injection. Assay used: immunoSEQ multiplex PCR; TCRdb lists only in-frame clones, some missing. Of over 400,000 clones listed, less than 95% were seen once; the top ten hold less than 4.5%. Sequenced material: peripheral blood, taken in a trial of Ad26.COV2.S vaccine versus placebo. These receptors originate from a person between 18 and 59 years old who received the Ad26.COV2.S COVID-19 vaccine or a placebo.

This chain links TRBV7-3 with TRBJ2-3; 9 bases match TRBD2. The ends lost 5 bases at V and 0 bases at J; junction bases unmatched: 6. This CDR3 is built from 16 residues. Germline V gene lookup returns CDR1 SGHTA and CDR2 FQGTGA. DNA for the CDR3: TGTGCCAGCAGCCCGCTCGGGACTAGCAGCACAGATACGCAGTATTTT. The encoded protein is CASSPLGTSSTDTQYF.

As regards this clone: Within the sample, other DNA sequences also encode this same CDR3. V is TRBV5-6 and J is TRBJ1-5, with D unclear. The germline V and J ends were trimmed by 0 bases and 0 bases, with 7 bases remaining between them. CDR3 length equals 15 residues. Germline V gene sequence: CDR1 SGHDT, CDR2 YYEEEE. CDR3 region: CASSLGAGSNQPQHF. The CDR3 nucleotides read TGTGCCAGCAGCTTGGGGGCGGGTAGCAATCAGCCCCAGCATTTT. The full variable domain, with the rest looked up from reference TRBV5-6 and TRBJ1-5, is DAGVTQSPTHLIKTRGQQVTLRCSPKSGHDTVSWYQQALGQGPQFIFQYYEEEERQRGNFPDRFSGHQFPNYSSELNVNALLLGDSALYLCASSLGAGSNQPQHFGDGTRLSIL.

This rearrangement joins TRBV19 to TRBJ2-1; 9 bases align to TRBD2. J gave up 0 bases and V 9 bases, and 9 bases lay outside the gene matches. Germline V gene lookup returns CDR1 LNHDA and CDR2 SQIVND (reference sequence). This CDR3 spans 16 amino acids. The CDR3 sequence is CARNQREENSYNEQFF. The CDR3 DNA sequence: TGTGCCAGAAACCAGCGGGAGGAAAACTCCTACAATGAGCAGTTCTTC.

The chain carries TRBV9 and TRBJ2-5; 9 positions match TRBD2. The J segment lost 4 bases and the V segment lost 0 bases, leaving 4 bases of the junction unmatched. The germline gives CDR1 SGDLS, CDR2 YYNGEE. The CDR3 length is 15 residues. CDR3 coding DNA: TGTGCCAGCAGCGTAGACCTAGCGGGAAGAGAGACCCAGTACTTC. The encoded protein is CASSVDLAGRETQYF.

The V gene is TRBV7-9, the J gene TRBJ2-7; 9 bases align to TRBD1. The CDR3 contains 13 residues. CDR1 and CDR2 from the germline V gene are SEHNR and FQNEAQ (reference sequence). V shed 2 bases and J 7 bases; nucleotides not matched to a gene: 3. DNA for the CDR3: TGTGCCAGCAGCTTAACAGGGGGCTTTGAGCAGTACTTC. Encoded protein: CASSLTGGFEQYF. The full variable domain, rest sourced from reference TRBV7-9 and TRBJ2-7, is DTGVSQNPRHKITKRGQNVTFRCDPISEHNRLYWYRQTLGQGPEFLTYFQNEAQLEKSRLLSDRFSAERPKGSFSTLEIQRTEQGDSAMYLCASSLTGGFEQYFGPGTRLTVT.

This sequence joins TRBV6-2 or TRBV6-3 and TRBJ2-7; 7 bases agree with TRBD2. The CDR3 spans 15 residues. CDR1 is MNHEY and CDR2 is SVGEGT in the germline V gene. Trimming cost V 2 bases and J 3 bases; bases outside gene matches: 7. For the CDR3, the DNA is TGTGCCAGCAGTTACGGCCAGCGGGGCATCTACGAGCAGTACTTC. Translating gives CASSYGQRGIYEQYF.

V is TRBV11-2 and J is TRBJ2-2, with 10 bases identical to TRBD2. The germline V gene has CDR1 SGHAT and CDR2 FQNNGV. The CDR3 extends over 16 amino acids. V gave up 6 bases and J gave up 4 bases; unmatched junction bases: 8. This CDR3 reads CASSSTGTSVTGELFF. The CDR3 DNA reads TGTGCCAGCAGTAGCACCGGGACTAGCGTCACCGGGGAGCTGTTTTTT.

This chain links TRBV5-1 with TRBJ1-6; D is perhaps TRBD1 (5 bases). The germline V gene has CDR1 SGHRS and CDR2 YFSETQ. The CDR3 contains 16 residues. Between the trimmed V and J ends, which lost 0 bases and 4 bases, there was a span of 11 bases. The CDR3 sequence is CASSLGGTSYNSPLHF. Written as DNA, the CDR3 is TGCGCCAGCAGCTTGGGCGGGACCTCATATAATTCACCCCTCCACTTT.

The chain uses TRBV5-5 and TRBJ2-7; D gene unclear. The V end lost 0 bases, the J end lost 2 bases, and 3 bases lay between the germline ends. Germline CDR1 and CDR2: SGHKS and YYEKEE (reference sequence). This CDR3 comprises 12 residues. The CDR3 DNA follows: TGTGCCAGCAGCTTGGGAGCCTACGAGCAGTACTTC. Its translation: CASSLGAYEQYF. The complete variable domain, with remaining parts taken from reference TRBV5-5 and TRBJ2-7, reads DAGVTQSPTHLIKTRGQQVTLRCSPISGHKSVSWYQQVLGQGPQFIFQYYEKEERGRGNFPDRFSARQFPNYSSELNVNALLLGDSALYLCASSLGAYEQYFGPGTRLTVT.

The J gene is TRBJ2-1, the V gene TRBV11-2, with 12 bases identical to TRBD2. Per the germline V gene, CDR1 is SGHAT and CDR2 is FQNNGV. This CDR3 is built from 19 residues. V shed 1 base, J shed 0 bases, and the junction held 7 bases outside the gene matches. The CDR3 here is CASSLGLAGVLSSYNEQFF. The CDR3 bases are TGTGCCAGCAGCTTAGGACTAGCGGGAGTCCTTAGCTCCTACAATGAGCAGTTCTTC.

The V and J genes are TRBV28 and TRBJ2-1; the D is unclear. The V gene's germline CDR1 is MDHEN and CDR2 SYDVKM. The CDR3 covers 16 residues. The V end was cut by 3 bases, the J end by 8 bases, with 20 bases between. The DNA of the CDR3 is TGTGCCAGCAGTTTCCCACCCCCAAAAGATATGGATGAGCAGTTCTTC. Its protein is CASSFPPPKDMDEQFF.

The rearrangement uses TRBV6-5 and TRBJ2-7; TRBD2 matches at 8 bases. The CDR3 runs to 15 residues. The junction had 5 bases not matched to a gene; V was cut back by 2 bases and J by 2 bases. Germline CDR1 reads MNHEY; CDR2 reads SVGAGI. CDR3 in DNA: TGTGCCAGCAGTTACGGCCCGGGACTAGCCTACGAGCAGTACTTC. This gives the protein CASSYGPGLAYEQYF.

The chain has TRBV7-3 and TRBJ2-3; 8 positions agree with TRBD1. Germline-derived CDR1 and CDR2 are SGHTA and FQGTGA. Trimming removed 5 bases from V and 5 bases from J; junction bases left unmatched: 9. There are 15 residues in the CDR3. The DNA of the CDR3 is TGTGCCAGCAGCATCACAGGGGGATTCGGAGATACGCAGTATTTT. It encodes CASSITGGFGDTQYF.

The chain has TRBV9 and TRBJ2-1; 13 nucleotides line up with TRBD2. CDR1 and CDR2 from the germline V gene are SGDLS and YYNGEE. The CDR3 totals 21 residues. V lost 4 bases to trimming and J lost 3 bases; unmatched junction nucleotides: 19. This chain's CDR3 is CASSPRTGTLGTSGDYNEQFF. CDR3 sequence (DNA): TGTGCCAGCAGCCCCAGGACAGGGACCCTCGGGACTAGCGGGGACTACAATGAGCAGTTCTTC.

The chain combines TRBV6-2 or TRBV6-3 with TRBJ2-3; D is undetermined. The CDR3 extends over 12 amino acids. V was pared by 0 bases and J by 7 bases, with 5 bases between. CDR1 is MNHEY, CDR2 SVGEGT, per germline. CDR3 in DNA: TGTGCCAGCAGTTACTCTGAAAATACGCAGTATTTT. Protein sequence: CASSYSENTQYF.

The chain links TRBV3-1 (or the pseudogene TRBV3-2) to TRBJ2-6, with D maybe TRBD1 (6 bases). The germline V and J ends were trimmed by 4 bases and 0 bases, with 10 bases remaining between them. Looked up from germline, CDR1 is LGHDT and CDR2 is YNNKEL (reference sequence). CDR3 size: 16 residues. The CDR3 spells CASSRGPPSGANVLTF. The DNA for the CDR3 is TGTGCCAGCAGCCGGGGGCCCCCCTCTGGGGCCAACGTCCTGACTTTC.

The chain joins TRBV9 to TRBJ2-5; 7 bases are a match to TRBD1. The CDR3 runs 14 residues. Germline assignment: CDR1 SGDLS and CDR2 YYNGEE. V trimming: 4 bases; J trimming: 2 bases; junction bases outside the gene matches: 5. CDR3 residues: CASSTGTAQETQYF. DNA for the CDR3: TGTGCCAGCAGCACAGGGACAGCTCAAGAGACCCAGTACTTC.

The gene calls are TRBV2 and TRBJ2-3; no reliable D call. Trimming shortened V by 4 bases and J by 1 base, and 9 bases separated the two germline ends. This CDR3 comprises 14 residues. Germline V CDR1 and CDR2: SNHLY, FYNNEI. The CDR3 DNA is TGTGCCAGCAGTGGTGACTTCGGCACAGATACGCAGTATTTT. Its translation is CASSGDFGTDTQYF.

V gene TRBV7-8 combines with J gene TRBJ2-7; either TRBD1 or TRBD2 may supply D (5 bases each). There are 15 residues in the CDR3. The V end was cut by 5 bases, the J end by 0 bases, with 14 bases between. Germline V gene lookup returns CDR1 SGHVS and CDR2 FQNEAQ. CDR3 DNA: TGTGCCAGCAGCAAGACGACCGGGGCCTCCTACGAGCAGTACTTC. This gives the protein CASSKTTGASYEQYF. Variable domain in full (rest from reference TRBV7-8 and TRBJ2-7): GAGVSQSPRYKVAKRGQDVALRCDPISGHVSLFWYQQALGQGPEFLTYFQNEAQLDKSGLPSDRFFAERPEGSVSTLKIQRTQQEDSAVYLCASSKTTGASYEQYFGPGTRLTVT.

The chain uses TRBV27 and TRBJ1-6; D uncertain. CDR1 and CDR2 from the germline V gene are MNHEY and SMNVEV (reference sequence). V shed 5 bases and J shed 10 bases, with 15 bases lying between them. CDR3 length: 14 residues. CDR3 sequence (DNA): TGTGCCAGCAGTCCCCACGGCGGACCCTCACCCCTCCACTTT. Protein: CASSPHGGPSPLHF.

The rearrangement links TRBV10-3 to TRBJ1-1, with 8 bases identical to TRBD1. The V segment lost 5 bases and the J segment 4 bases; nucleotides outside the gene matches: 3. Germline V gene lookup returns CDR1 ENHRY and CDR2 SYGVKD. The CDR3 covers 13 residues. CDR3 residues: CAISRQGTTEAFF. The CDR3, as DNA: TGTGCCATCAGTAGACAGGGGACCACTGAAGCTTTCTTT.

The chain couples TRBV9 to TRBJ2-3, with 13 nucleotides matching TRBD2. The CDR3 sequence is 16 residues long. Germline CDR1 is SGDLS and CDR2 is YYNGEE. V shed 4 bases and J 4 bases; nucleotides not matched to a gene: 6. The CDR3 protein is CASSPRTSGSADTQYF. The CDR3 nucleotides read TGTGCCAGCAGCCCTCGGACTAGCGGGAGCGCAGATACGCAGTATTTT.

The chain has TRBV9 and TRBJ1-6, with TRBD1 matching over 7 bases. CDR3 size: 14 residues. CDR1 and CDR2 from the germline V gene are SGDLS and YYNGEE. The J segment lost 6 bases and the V segment lost 2 bases, leaving 2 bases of the junction unmatched. The CDR3 spells CASSVRGPNSPLHF. CDR3 sequence (DNA): TGTGCCAGCAGCGTTAGGGGGCCTAATTCACCCCTCCACTTT.

This chain links TRBV27 with TRBJ2-7; the match to TRBD2 covers 7 bases. Germline V gene data show CDR1 as MNHEY and CDR2 as SMNVEV (reference sequence). V shed 6 bases, J shed 0 bases, and the junction held 5 bases outside the gene matches. The CDR3 is made up of 14 amino acids. This CDR3 is CASRTSWSSYEQYF. CDR3 nucleotides: TGTGCCAGCAGGACTAGCTGGAGCTCCTACGAGCAGTACTTC.

The genes are TRBV28 and TRBJ2-1; 10 nucleotides align to TRBD2. CDR3 length equals 16 residues. Germline V lookup: CDR1 MDHEN, CDR2 SYDVKM. With 5 bases clipped from V and 3 bases from J, the junction kept 7 bases outside the gene matches. For the CDR3, the DNA is TGTGCCAGCAGTACCTCTAGCGGGAGCGTCTACAATGAGCAGTTCTTC. Its translation is CASSTSSGSVYNEQFF.

This chain links TRBV11-2 with TRBJ2-1, with D possibly TRBD2 on 7 matching bases. Germline V lookup: CDR1 SGHAT, CDR2 FQNNGV. Trimming left V 1 base short and J 6 bases short, with 13 bases between. This CDR3 is 15 amino acids long. Here the CDR3 DNA reads TGTGCCAGCAGCTTAGGTCGGGGGGCGGGCAATGAGCAGTTCTTC. This sequence encodes CASSLGRGAGNEQFF.

This clone showed up just once. This chain connects TRBV4-1 to TRBJ2-1; 14 nucleotides match TRBD2. V lost 0 bases and J lost 6; bases outside the gene matches: 7. Germline CDR1 is MGHRA and CDR2 is YSYEKL. The CDR3 contains 18 residues. The CDR3 DNA reads as TGCGCCAGCAGCCAAGAAGGGCCGGGACTAGCGGGAGTCAATGAGCAGTTCTTC. Amino acid sequence: CASSQEGPGLAGVNEQFF.

The chain joins TRBV5-1 to TRBJ2-1; 13 nucleotides align to TRBD2. The CDR3 length is 17 residues. V shed 3 bases, J shed 5 bases, and the junction held 8 bases outside the gene matches. Germline V gives CDR1 SGHRS, CDR2 YFSETQ. CDR3 in amino acids: CASSSRTSGRDHNEQFF. CDR3 nucleotide sequence: TGCGCCAGCAGCTCCCGGACTAGCGGGAGAGACCACAATGAGCAGTTCTTC.

The chain recombines TRBV5-1 with TRBJ2-5; tentatively, D is TRBD2 (7 bases). Germline CDR1 SGHRS, CDR2 YFSETQ. V lost 6 bases to trimming and J lost 1 base, with 16 bases between them. The CDR3 has 15 amino acids. The CDR3 bases are TGCGCCAGCAACTCTGGCGGGGGCCCCCAAGAGACCCAGTACTTC. This translates into CASNSGGGPQETQYF.

The chain is built from TRBV27 and TRBJ2-7; a possible D gene is TRBD1 (5 bases). Deletions cut 6 bases from V and 1 base from J, with 10 bases between. The CDR3 is 13 amino acids. Germline values: CDR1 MNHEY, CDR2 SMNVEV (reference sequence). The CDR3 bases are TGTGCCAGCAGCATGACAGTTTCCTACGAGCAGTACTTC. Translating gives CASSMTVSYEQYF.